This T cell receptor (beta chain) appears in the sequencing data of a study of blood T cell repertoires in COVID-19. Background on the study: Samples taken during acute and convalescent COVID-19 were collected in the United States, Italy and Spain. Sample material is recorded as cDNA or gDNA derived from T cells, B-cell-depleted T cells, or PBMCs.

Original data processing: By means of reference gene primer amplification, nucleated cell counts were estimated. Sequencing used immunoSEQ multiplex PCR; TCRdb keeps in-frame clones, though not all of them. V and J calls and clone size are those listed in that table; D and trimming were worked out from the DNA. The sample consists of around 11,000 clones, over 75% of them appearing once. Only one count was recorded for this clone. V lost 2 bases and J lost 2, with 17 bases in between. The V gene's germline CDR1 is LGHNA and CDR2 YSLEER. CDR3 length: 17 residues. The receptor was isolated from a human donor in a cohort sampled during active COVID-19. The V gene is TRBV4-3, the J gene TRBJ2-3; D perhaps matches TRBD2 (5 bases). Sequenced: peripheral blood. CDR3 sequence reads: CASSQSLANSNTDTQYF. Here the CDR3 DNA reads TGCGCCAGCAGCCAATCCTTAGCGAATTCGAACACAGATACGCAGTATTTT.